This TCR beta chain was sequenced in a study of cytomegalovirus exposure and HLA in healthy donors. About the research overall: Earlier sequencing of some 180 million T cells yielded nearly 120 million unique TCR beta sequences. Study results and limitations: HLA-A and HLA-B allele assignments for most subjects were reportedly predicted accurately using TCR beta sequences. Beyond CMV serostatus, there was no information to go on about immune exposure. Later on, a genetic analysis was performed. It linked a missense variant in DCLRE1C with V- and J-gene trimming of TCR beta.

The germline V and J ends were trimmed by 2 bases and 3 bases, with 7 bases remaining between them. Germline V gives CDR1 MNHEY, CDR2 SMNVEV (reference sequence). This CDR3 comprises 13 residues. The study ran its PCR with 60 Vbeta and 13 Jbeta primers. TCRdb's copy holds only in-frame clones and misses some; the assay was immunoSEQ multiplex PCR. Its table lists approximately 190,000 clones. A word on this clone: The target antigen is unknown.

The sequence was obtained from a boy aged 5-17 years in good health and CMV-seronegative. The specimen sequenced was PBMCs. The rearrangement uses TRBV27 and TRBJ1-2, with D hard to call. CDR3 in DNA: TGTGCCAGCAGTTTACAAAGCCACTATGGCTACACCTTC. Translating it yields CASSLQSHYGYTF.